These 15 T cell receptor beta chains originate from one sample sequenced in a study of OX40 agonist ivuxolimab in advanced cancers. Clones were read by immunoSEQ multiplex PCR, and TCRdb kept only the in-frame ones, dropping some. The sample has about 18,000 clones, 80% to 85% seen once. The sample here was CD4+ or CD8+ T cells sorted from blood, taken in a trial of the OX40 agonist ivuxolimab. The receptor set was obtained from an adult with an advanced solid tumor such as melanoma, head and neck, liver or kidney cancer.

There are a few counts of this clone. This rearrangement joins TRBV29-1 to TRBJ1-1; D uncertain. The germline gives CDR1 SQVTM, CDR2 ANQGSEA. The CDR3 extends over 13 amino acids. The V and J ends lost 4 bases and 6 bases respectively, with 15 bases between them. CDR3 sequence (DNA): TGCAGCGTTGTTGGCCATGTCTCCGCTGAAGCTTTCTTT. This translates into CSVVGHVSAEAFF. Complete variable domain (other parts from reference TRBV29-1 and TRBJ1-1): SAVISQKPSRDICQRGTSLTIQCQVDSQVTMMFWYRQQPGQSLTLIATANQGSEATYESGFVIDKFPISRPNLTFSTLTVSNMSPEDSSIYLCSVVGHVSAEAFFGQGTRLTVV.

The V call is TRBV19, the J call TRBJ2-1; the D gene is possibly TRBD2 (5 bases). The CDR3 loop spans 14 amino acids. Germline V gene sequence: CDR1 LNHDA, CDR2 SQIVND (reference sequence). Between the trimmed V and J ends, which lost 5 bases and 5 bases, there was a span of 13 bases. In DNA form, the CDR3 reads TGTGCCAGTAGTTCACTTGAGGGCCACAATGAGCAGTTCTTC. Translation gives CASSSLEGHNEQFF.

This clone was found once. The chain uses TRBV2 and TRBJ1-3, with TRBD1 as a possible D gene (6 bases). CDR1 and CDR2 (germline): SNHLY, FYNNEI. The V end lost 6 bases, the J end lost 8 bases, and 11 bases lay between the germline ends. The length of the CDR3 is 12 residues. For the CDR3, the DNA is TGTGCCAGCAGAAGCCACAGGGACACCATATATTTT. It codes for CASRSHRDTIYF.

The chain joins TRBV18 to TRBJ1-1; no definite D call. The CDR3 extends over 13 amino acids. Between the trimmed V and J ends, which lost 0 bases and 3 bases, there was a span of 5 bases. From germline, CDR1 is KGHSH and CDR2 LQKENI. The DNA for the CDR3 is TGTGCCAGCTCACCACCATCCTACACTGAAGCTTTCTTT. Translating it yields CASSPPSYTEAFF.

V and J are TRBV29-1 and TRBJ2-7, with 8 bases fitting TRBD1. The CDR3 totals 13 residues. The germline CDR1 and CDR2 sequences are SQVTM and ANQGSEA. Trimming took 6 bases from V and 0 from J; bases not matched to a gene: 4. The CDR3 loop reads CSVEQGASYEQYF. The CDR3 DNA reads as TGCAGCGTCGAGCAGGGGGCCTCCTACGAGCAGTACTTC.

The chain combines TRBV19 with TRBJ1-2; D possibly corresponds to TRBD1 (6 bases). The germline V gene has CDR1 LNHDA and CDR2 SQIVND (reference sequence). The V gene lost 4 bases and the J gene lost 8 bases, with 23 bases spanning the gap. The length of the CDR3 is 16 residues. CDR3 amino acids: CASSTWTENVLEGYTF. The CDR3 coding sequence is TGTGCCAGTAGTACTTGGACAGAAAACGTTTTAGAGGGCTACACCTTC. Together with reference TRBV19 and TRBJ1-2, the CDR3 gives the full variable domain: DGGITQSPKYLFRKEGQNVTLSCEQNLNHDAMYWYRQDPGQGLRLIYYSQIVNDFQKGDIAEGYSVSREKKESFPLTVTSAQKNPTAFYLCASSTWTENVLEGYTFGSGTRLTVV.

The count of this clone is one. The chain employs TRBV11-2 and TRBJ2-6; no definite D call. Germline CDR1 reads SGHAT; CDR2 reads FQNNGV. V gave up 1 base and J gave up 0 bases, with 7 bases separating them. The CDR3 is 16 residues long. For the CDR3, the DNA is TGTGCCAGCAGCTTAGTACAGTTCTCTGGGGCCAACGTCCTGACTTTC. Translation gives CASSLVQFSGANVLTF.

The chain combines TRBV23-1 with TRBJ2-2; 10 bases fit TRBD1. TRBV23-1 is classed as an ORF, of uncertain function. V lost 3 bases, J lost 5 bases, and 18 bases stayed unmatched. The CDR3 totals 20 residues. CDR3 DNA: TGCGCCAGCAGTCAGTCCCCCGAGACAGGGGGCCGTCGTTGGACCGGGGAGCTGTTTTTT. It translates to CASSQSPETGGRRWTGELFF.

The genes are TRBV9 and TRBJ2-7, with TRBD1 matching over 12 bases. The CDR3 totals 14 residues. Germline-derived CDR1 and CDR2 are SGDLS and YYNGEE. J lost 4 bases, V lost 6 bases, and 5 bases had no gene match. CDR3 nucleotides: TGTGCCAGCACCTCGGGACAGGGGGCGTACGAGCAGTACTTC. Protein product: CASTSGQGAYEQYF.

The chain combines TRBV5-4 with TRBJ2-7, with unresolved D. The CDR3 has 11 amino acids. The germline V gene encodes CDR1 SGHNT and CDR2 YYREEE (reference sequence). Trimming pared 4 bases from V and 4 bases from J, leaving 6 bases between. CDR3: CASSPLYEQYF. As DNA, the CDR3 is TGTGCCAGCAGCCCCCTTTACGAGCAGTACTTC.

CDR3 sequence (DNA): TGTGCCAGCATAGGTGGAGCTGAAGCTTTCTTT. The encoded protein is CASIGGAEAFF. The chain carries TRBV28 and TRBJ1-1; no clear D. The V and J ends lost 7 bases and 6 bases respectively, with 9 bases between them. Germline CDR1 is MDHEN and CDR2 is SYDVKM. The CDR3 runs 11 residues.

This clone has a single count. The chain couples TRBV5-6 to TRBJ1-2, with 9 nucleotides matching TRBD1. The germline CDR1 and CDR2 sequences are SGHDT and YYEEEE. The J segment lost 4 bases and the V segment lost 0 bases, leaving 4 bases of the junction unmatched. The CDR3 runs 15 residues. The CDR3 DNA reads as TGTGCCAGCAGCTTGGACAGGGGGCCTCTCTATGGCTACACCTTC. As protein: CASSLDRGPLYGYTF.

V usage is TRBV6-6 and J usage is TRBJ1-2; D remains ambiguous. The V end lost 2 bases, the J end lost 6 bases, and 10 bases lay between the germline ends. This CDR3 comprises 13 residues. Germline V gene data show CDR1 as MNHNY and CDR2 as SVGAGI (reference sequence). CDR3 DNA sequence: TGTGCCAGCAGTTACCTGACCCTCCATGGCTACACCTTC. Translated, it gives CASSYLTLHGYTF.

The chain has TRBV2 and TRBJ2-5; 13 nucleotides line up with TRBD2. Germline CDR1 is SNHLY and CDR2 is FYNNEI. The junction had 3 bases not matched to a gene; V was cut back by 1 base and J by 4 bases. This CDR3 is 16 amino acids long. This CDR3 reads CASSEGLAGGRETQYF. CDR3 nucleotide sequence: TGTGCCAGCAGTGAAGGACTAGCGGGGGGTCGAGAGACCCAGTACTTC.

The chain couples TRBV6-1 to TRBJ2-7; the D is unclear. The V gene lost 5 bases and the J gene lost 6 bases, with 8 bases spanning the gap. The CDR3 is 11 residues long. Per germline, CDR1 MNHNS and CDR2 SASEGT. The CDR3 protein is CASSSPAEQYF. CDR3 bases: TGTGCCAGCAGTTCCCCAGCCGAGCAGTACTTC.